Listed below are T cell receptor beta chains from one sample, sequenced in a study of blood T cell repertoires in COVID-19. Generated by immunoSEQ multiplex PCR, the TCRdb table keeps only in-frame clones and is missing some. The table records about 280,000 clones, approximately 86% of them present only once. The sample consisted of peripheral blood. These receptors were collected from a woman in her twenties or thirties who had recovered from COVID-19. The CDR3 runs from the conserved cysteine through the conserved F or W. A D gene is named only where the DNA matches it firmly. Expanded clones are given a class, and other clones once, few, many or no size at all.

CDR3 protein,CDR3 DNA,CDR3 length,J gene,D gene,clone size,V gene
CAWSVGRKTYEQYF,TGTGCCTGGAGTGTTGGCCGAAAGACCTACGAGCAGTACTTC,14,TRBJ2-7,.,.,TRBV30
CATNGGGREQFF,TGTGCCACCAACGGGGGGGGCCGCGAGCAGTTCTTC,12,TRBJ2-1,TRBD2,.,TRBV12-3/TRBV12-4
CASSLIRLAGPYNEQFF,TGTGCCAGCAGTTTAATTCGTCTAGCGGGACCCTACAATGAGCAGTTCTTC,17,TRBJ2-1,TRBD2,.,TRBV27
CAWNTPDRGLSEAFF,TGTGCCTGGAATACGCCCGACAGGGGGCTCTCTGAAGCTTTCTTT,15,TRBJ1-1,TRBD1,once,TRBV30
CAWRRLGQSPYGYTF,TGTGCCTGGAGACGTCTGGGACAGTCCCCCTATGGCTACACCTTC,15,TRBJ1-2,TRBD1,.,TRBV30
CASSRPSGADTQYF,TGTGCCAGCAGCCGACCCTCAGGGGCAGATACGCAGTATTTT,14,TRBJ2-3,.,once,TRBV27
CASRSLETDTQYF,TGTGCCAGCAGGTCATTAGAGACAGATACGCAGTATTTT,13,TRBJ2-3,.,.,TRBV28
CASSQEPAGSYEQYF,TGTGCCAGCAGCCAAGAACCTGCGGGGTCCTACGAGCAGTACTTC,15,TRBJ2-7,.,.,TRBV4-2
CASSLNSGGSQETQYF,TGCGCCAGCAGCTTGAACAGCGGGGGATCCCAAGAGACCCAGTACTTC,16,TRBJ2-5,TRBD2,few,TRBV5-1
CASSPGRLAPITDTQYF,TGTGCCAGCAGCCCCGGAAGACTAGCGCCGATCACAGATACGCAGTATTTT,17,TRBJ2-3,TRBD2,.,TRBV9
CASSIGTVETQYF,TGTGCCAGCAGCATAGGGACAGTCGAGACCCAGTACTTC,13,TRBJ2-5,TRBD1,.,TRBV7-9
CSASTLADYNEQFF,TGCAGTGCTAGTACACTAGCGGATTACAATGAGCAGTTCTTC,14,TRBJ2-1,TRBD2,.,TRBV20-1
CASSPIQTGGGYEQYF,TGTGCCAGCAGTCCCATTCAGACAGGGGGAGGCTACGAGCAGTACTTC,16,TRBJ2-7,TRBD1,.,TRBV27
CASSAPGTGLYEQYF,TGTGCCAGTAGTGCCCCCGGGACAGGGCTCTACGAGCAGTACTTC,15,TRBJ2-7,TRBD1,.,TRBV19
CASSLGLAVQETQYF,TGTGCCAGCAGCTTAGGCCTAGCGGTACAAGAGACCCAGTACTTC,15,TRBJ2-5,TRBD2,.,TRBV7-8
CASSSTGLSAFF,TGTGCCAGCAGTTCCACAGGGTTATCAGCTTTCTTT,12,TRBJ1-1,.,.,TRBV12-3/TRBV12-4
CASSPTSLWGEGYTF,TGCGCCAGCAGCCCCACCTCGTTGTGGGGCGAAGGCTACACCTTC,15,TRBJ1-2,.,.,TRBV4-3
CASTTGRNTEAFF,TGTGCCAGCACGACAGGGAGGAACACTGAAGCTTTCTTT,13,TRBJ1-1,TRBD1,few,TRBV25-1
CASSSGRDDRDYNEQFF,TGCGCCAGCAGCTCGGGGAGGGATGACCGGGATTACAATGAGCAGTTCTTC,17,TRBJ2-1,TRBD2,.,TRBV5-1
CAWSSPQGFNSPLHF,TGTGCCTGGAGTTCCCCCCAGGGGTTCAATTCACCCCTCCACTTT,15,TRBJ1-6,.,.,TRBV30
CASAKGSHEQFF,TGTGCCAGCGCCAAGGGGTCCCATGAGCAGTTCTTC,12,TRBJ2-1,.,.,TRBV12-3/TRBV12-4
CASSLRTGIQETQYF,TGTGCCAGCAGCTTGAGGACAGGGATCCAAGAGACCCAGTACTTC,15,TRBJ2-5,TRBD1,.,TRBV7-2
CASSWTSDTGELFF,TGTGCCAGCAGCTGGACTAGCGACACCGGGGAGCTGTTTTTT,14,TRBJ2-2,TRBD2,.,TRBV7-9
CASSRQVSNQPQHF,TGTGCCAGCAGCAGACAGGTGTCAAATCAGCCCCAGCATTTT,14,TRBJ1-5,.,.,TRBV6-2/TRBV6-3
CASSHFQASGELFF,TGCGCCAGCAGCCATTTCCAGGCTTCGGGGGAACTGTTTTTT,14,TRBJ1-4,.,.,TRBV4-1
CAWSVTAGRSNQPQHF,TGTGCCTGGAGTGTAACGGCAGGGCGAAGCAATCAGCCCCAGCATTTT,16,TRBJ1-5,.,.,TRBV30
CASSYGTGAGYTF,TGTGCCAGCAGTTACGGGACAGGGGCCGGCTACACCTTC,13,TRBJ1-2,TRBD1,.,TRBV6-5
CASVAGGQVGVQYF,TGTGCCAGCGTAGCGGGGGGGCAGGTTGGTGTGCAGTATTTT,14,TRBJ2-3,TRBD2,.,TRBV5-5
CAWSVLGTGELFF,TGTGCCTGGAGTGTCCTAGGCACCGGGGAGCTGTTTTTT,13,TRBJ2-2,.,once,TRBV30
CASSLTDRNSPLHF,TGTGCCAGCTCACTGACTGACAGGAATTCACCCCTCCACTTT,14,TRBJ1-6,.,.,TRBV18